The clone carrying this T cell receptor (beta chain) has a handful of counts. Its antigen is as yet unknown. V was trimmed by 1 base and J by 3 bases, leaving 10 bases between them. CDR3 size: 14 residues. The data were obtained in a study of CD8 T cells in ankylosing spondylitis. Overall study findings and caveats: Characteristic, it appeared, of ankylosing spondylitis blood was a TCR beta motif of about eight highly homologous variants. It was reported that disease-linked clones were significantly enriched in matched ankylosing spondylitis synovial fluid.

The TCR beta libraries were generated through quantitative 5'-RACE incorporating molecular barcodes. TCRdb re-analysed the 5' RACE reads in MiXCR, keeping a single row per CDR3 protein. Of over 200,000 distinct CDR3 sequences in the sample, 18% were seen once. This clonotype was sampled from a male donor with ankylosing spondylitis. The chain joins TRBV12-3 or TRBV12-4 to TRBJ2-7, with a weak D call TRBD2 (6 bases). The sequencing sample was made of blood, either unsorted or a sorted T cell fraction (not recorded which). The CDR3 DNA follows: TGTGCCAGCAGTTTAGGGGACTTTGGCTACGAGCAGTACTTC. Protein sequence: CASSLGDFGYEQYF.